The 11 T cell receptor beta chains reported below all come from one sample, sequenced in a study of blood T cell repertoires in COVID-19. Produced via immunoSEQ multiplex PCR; TCRdb's table is partial and in-frame only. The table records tens of thousands of clones, about 90% of them present only once. Input material: peripheral blood. The receptors shown here come from a human donor in a cohort sampled during active COVID-19.

The chain links TRBV4-2 to TRBJ1-2; maybe TRBD1 (5 bases). Germline lookup yields CDR1 LGHNA and CDR2 YNFKEQ. The CDR3 is 16 residues long. Trimming shortened V by 0 bases and J by 8 bases, and 19 bases separated the two germline ends. The CDR3 reads CASSQERLGRANGYTF. The CDR3 nucleotides read TGTGCCAGCAGCCAAGAACGTTTAGGCAGGGCTAACGGCTACACCTTC.

DNA for the CDR3: TGTGCCATCAGTGAGGGGACAGGCCCTAGCGAGCAGTACTTC. It yields the protein CAISEGTGPSEQYF. This chain connects TRBV10-3 to TRBJ2-7; 8 nucleotides match TRBD1. The junction had 6 bases not matched to a gene; V was cut back by 2 bases and J by 6 bases. The CDR3 is 14 residues long. Germline V gene lookup returns CDR1 ENHRY and CDR2 SYGVKD.

CDR3 in DNA: TGTGCCAGCAGTCCTTGGACTAGCGGGAACACCGGGGAGCTGTTTTTT. This gives the protein CASSPWTSGNTGELFF. The rearrangement uses TRBV28 and TRBJ2-2; 10 bases are a match to TRBD2. The ends lost 5 bases at V and 1 base at J; junction bases unmatched: 4. CDR1 MDHEN and CDR2 SYDVKM come from the germline V gene. The CDR3 is made up of 16 amino acids.

The chain is built from TRBV9 and TRBJ1-1; D not certain. This CDR3 spans 15 amino acids. The germline CDR1 and CDR2 sequences are SGDLS and YYNGEE. Trimming cost V 2 bases and J 3 bases, with 14 bases left between them. The CDR3, as DNA: TGTGCCAGCAGCGTCGGGTACCGAGGTGACACTGAAGCTTTCTTT. This sequence encodes CASSVGYRGDTEAFF.

This chain uses TRBV7-9 with TRBJ1-2, with TRBD1 identical over 8 bases. Germline trimming cut 5 bases from V and 0 bases from J; bases unmatched to any gene: 8. The CDR3 length is 16 residues. Per the germline V gene, CDR1 is SEHNR and CDR2 is FQNEAQ (reference sequence). The CDR3 loop is CASSTTGVGTNYGYTF. The CDR3 region has the DNA TGTGCCAGCAGCACGACAGGGGTCGGAACTAACTATGGCTACACCTTC. Based on the CDR3 plus reference TRBV7-9 and TRBJ1-2, the full variable domain is DTGVSQNPRHKITKRGQNVTFRCDPISEHNRLYWYRQTLGQGPEFLTYFQNEAQLEKSRLLSDRFSAERPKGSFSTLEIQRTEQGDSAMYLCASSTTGVGTNYGYTFGSGTRLTVV.

This sequence joins TRBV27 and TRBJ2-1, with a tentative D call TRBD1 (5 bases). Trimming shortened V by 4 bases and J by 5 bases, and 9 bases separated the two germline ends. CDR3 length equals 13 residues. Germline lookup yields CDR1 MNHEY and CDR2 SMNVEV (reference sequence). The DNA for the CDR3 is TGTGCCAGCAGTTGGGCAGGGAACAATGAGCAGTTCTTC. It encodes CASSWAGNNEQFF.

The chain carries TRBV6-5 and TRBJ2-5; 9 positions match TRBD2. The CDR3 has 15 residues. Germline CDR1 reads MNHEY; CDR2 reads SVGAGI. V lost 8 bases to trimming and J lost 0 bases; unmatched junction nucleotides: 7. The CDR3 sequence: CASGWAGGYQETQYF. The CDR3 DNA reads TGTGCCAGCGGCTGGGCGGGGGGGTACCAAGAGACCCAGTACTTC.

V usage is TRBV10-3 and J usage is TRBJ2-7; 7 positions match TRBD1. From germline, CDR1 is ENHRY and CDR2 SYGVKD. V was clipped by 6 bases and J by 1 base; unmatched bases: 12. CDR3 size: 16 residues. The CDR3 loop reads CAISRTGQLTSYEQYF. The CDR3, as DNA: TGTGCCATCAGCCGGACAGGACAGCTCACATCCTACGAGCAGTACTTC.

The chain recombines TRBV24-1 with TRBJ2-3; 8 bases fit TRBD2. Looked up from germline, CDR1 is KGHDR and CDR2 is SFDVKD. This CDR3 spans 14 amino acids. Unmatched junction bases numbered 7, after V lost 6 bases and J lost 6 bases. The CDR3 bases are TGTGCCACCAGTATCGGGAGGGCAGGGGATACGCAGTATTTT. It yields the protein CATSIGRAGDTQYF.

Of note for this clone: The CDR3 does not end in the conserved phenylalanine or tryptophan, so this is likely a read error. It is unclear where the CDR3 begins or ends on the DNA, so no DNA is shown, and the CDR3 is as TCRdb lists it. The chain couples TRBV4-1 to TRBJ1-5. The CDR3 is 10 residues long, ends included. Germline CDR1 and CDR2: MGHRA and YSYEKL. CDR3 sequence reads: CASSPRTPRI.

This chain links TRBV5-4 with TRBJ2-6; D is possibly TRBD1 (5 bases). This CDR3 is 16 amino acids long. Germline assignment: CDR1 SGHNT and CDR2 YYREEE (reference sequence). The germline V and J ends were trimmed by 2 bases and 0 bases, with 9 bases remaining between them. As DNA, the CDR3 is TGTGCCAGCAGCTTAGACAGCGTCTCTGGGGCCAACGTCCTGACTTTC. Its protein is CASSLDSVSGANVLTF.